A selection of T cell receptor beta chains follows, all from one sample in a study of response to subunit inactivated influenza vaccine. MiXCR, applied by TCRdb to the RT-PCR reads, yields one record per CDR3 protein. The data contain approximately 500,000 distinct CDR3 sequences, approximately 24% of them singletons. These data also formed part of another study, on T cells expressing NK-cell markers.

The sample consisted of CD4+ T cells sorted from PBMCs, taken roughly 12 days after vaccination. These receptors all come from a man between 45 and 60 years old who received an inactivated influenza vaccine. The CDR3 runs from the conserved cysteine through the conserved F or W. The D gene is left open where the match is weak. A clone size is listed for some rows: how often the clone was seen (once, few, many), or a class if it is expanded.

TRBV2	TRBJ1-1	few	TRBD1	TGTGCCAGCAGGACAGGGCGGGACACTGAAGCTTTCTTT	CASRTGRDTEAFF
TRBV5-1	TRBJ2-3	many	NA	TGCGCCAGCAGCTTGGCCGGGACCGACACAGATACGCAGTATTTT	CASSLAGTDTDTQYF
TRBV12-3/TRBV12-4	TRBJ2-6	few	TRBD2	TGTGCCAGCAGTACCCGGACTAGCGGGATCTTTGGGGGCTCTGGGGCCAACGTCCTGACTTTC	CASSTRTSGIFGGSGANVLTF
TRBV5-4	TRBJ2-3	few	NA	TGTGCCAGCAGTTCCGCACTCCGCTCTTTCACAGATACGCAGTATTTT	CASSSALRSFTDTQYF
TRBV29-1	TRBJ2-1	NA	NA	TGCAGCGTTGAAGTGTTGTCAGTTGAGCAGTTCTTC	CSVEVLSVEQFF
TRBV18	TRBJ2-4	few	NA	TGTGCCAGCTCACCTGTTGCTGGTGGGCAGGGGGCCAAAAACATTCAGTACTTC	CASSPVAGGQGAKNIQYF
TRBV23-1	TRBJ2-2	few	NA	TGCGCCAGCAGTCAATCCGACAGGCTGCTGTTTTTT	CASSQSDRLLFF
TRBV6-1	TRBJ1-5	few	NA	TGTGCCAGCAGTCCCGGGACACAGGGTAGTCAGCCCCAGCATTTT	CASSPGTQGSQPQHF
TRBV6-2/TRBV6-3	TRBJ2-2	once	NA	TGTGCCAGCACCGACCGGAGCACCGGGGAGCTGTTTTTT	CASTDRSTGELFF
TRBV7-2	TRBJ1-2	few	NA	TGTGCCAGCAGCTTAGACAGGAGCGGCTACACCTTC	CASSLDRSGYTF
TRBV2	TRBJ2-6	few	NA	TGTGCCAGCAGACAAGGACATCTCGCCAACGTCCTGACTTTC	CASRQGHLANVLTF
TRBV25-1	TRBJ2-5	NA	NA	TGTGCCAGCAGTGAATGGGCCACAGGGCAAGAGACCCAGTACTTC	CASSEWATGQETQYF
TRBV24-1	TRBJ2-2	few	TRBD1	TGTGCCACCAGTGACCCCGGACAGGGAGGAACCGGGGAGCTGTTTTTT	CATSDPGQGGTGELFF
TRBV12-3/TRBV12-4	TRBJ1-2	NA	NA	TGTGCCAGCAGTTTTAAAACAACAGCTTATGGCTACACCTTC	CASSFKTTAYGYTF
TRBV5-1	TRBJ2-1	few	NA	TGCGCCAGCAGCTTTGTGGGGGGGGGCCCCGGTGAGCAGTTCTTC	CASSFVGGGPGEQFF
TRBV27	TRBJ2-5	NA	NA	TGTGCCAGCAGTCCCTTTAGACCGACACCAAAACAAGAGACCCAGTACTTC	CASSPFRPTPKQETQYF
TRBV20-1	TRBJ2-3	few	TRBD2	TGCAGTGCTAGAGGGACTAGCGGGAGCTCGAATACGCAGTATTTT	CSARGTSGSSNTQYF
TRBV7-2	TRBJ2-1	NA	NA	TGTGCCAGCAGTCGTAGGGGCAGGGCAGGGCGAAATGAGCAGTTCTTC	CASSRRGRAGRNEQFF
TRBV7-9	TRBJ2-5	NA	NA	TGTGCCAGCAGCCCTGCAGGCCCATGGACCCAGTACTTC	CASSPAGPWTQYF
TRBV5-1	TRBJ1-5	few	TRBD1	TGCGCCAGCAGCTTGGGGCGGGACAGGGGCCCGATGCAGCCCCAGCATTTT	CASSLGRDRGPMQPQHF
TRBV7-2	TRBJ2-3	many	NA	TGTGCCAGCAGCTTTGCGGGGTCCACAGATACGCAGTATTTT	CASSFAGSTDTQYF
TRBV5-1	TRBJ2-5	NA	TRBD1	TGCGCCAGCAGCTTACGGACAGGGGGACAAGAGACCCAGTACTTC	CASSLRTGGQETQYF
TRBV3-1	TRBJ1-6	few	TRBD1	TGTGCCAGCAGCGAGGACAGGGGTAATTCACCCCTCCACTTT	CASSEDRGNSPLHF
TRBV29-1	TRBJ1-4	NA	NA	TGCAGCGTTGCCCCCGTGACAGATAATGAAAAACTGCTTTTT	CSVAPVTDNEKLLF
TRBV6-2/TRBV6-3	TRBJ1-5	few	NA	TGTGCCAGCAGTTACTCCGGGGCTGGGAATCAGCCCCAGCATTTT	CASSYSGAGNQPQHF
TRBV4-1	TRBJ1-4	NA	NA	TGCGCCAGCAGCCAAGGGGTTGGGGAAAAACTGTTTTTT	CASSQGVGEKLFF
TRBV7-6	TRBJ1-4	NA	NA	TGTGCCAGCAGCTCCCATAAGGGAGCTAATGAAAAACTGTTTTTT	CASSSHKGANEKLFF
TRBV7-2	TRBJ2-5	NA	TRBD2	TGTGCCAGCAGCTCCGGACTAGCGGGAGGGCCGGGAGAGACCCAGTACTTC	CASSSGLAGGPGETQYF
TRBV28	TRBJ2-1	NA	NA	TGTGCCAGCAGGGCTGACCCCGGAGAGTTCTTC	CASRADPGEFF
TRBV5-1	TRBJ1-4	NA	NA	TGCGCCAGCAGCTTGGACCACTTCATACCAACTAATGAAAAACTGTTTTTT	CASSLDHFIPTNEKLFF
TRBV27	TRBJ2-7	NA	NA	TGTGCCAGCAGAACGGGGGCAGGAACCTACGAGCAGTACTTC	CASRTGAGTYEQYF
TRBV25-1	TRBJ2-1	NA	NA	TGTGCCAGCAGTGCCTTCCCAACAGGGTCCCAGTTCTTC	CASSAFPTGSQFF
TRBV28	TRBJ2-1	NA	TRBD2	TGTGCCAGCAGTTCCCCCCAAAGCGGGAGGGAGCAGTTCTTC	CASSSPQSGREQFF
TRBV25-1	TRBJ2-1	few	NA	TGTGCCAGCAGCCAGGGACCCCAGGGGAATGAGCAGTTCTTC	CASSQGPQGNEQFF
TRBV5-1	TRBJ1-1	many	NA	TGCGCCAGCAGCTCACAGGGAAGGAACACTGAAGCTTTCTTT	CASSSQGRNTEAFF
TRBV20-1	TRBJ2-5	few	TRBD1	TGCAGTGTTATCCCATTCGGCAGGGGGCCTGAGACCCAGTACTTC	CSVIPFGRGPETQYF
TRBV4-3	TRBJ1-5	NA	NA	TGCGCCAGCAGCCAAGATTTCAGCAGGAGGGGCAATCAGCCCCAGCATTTT	CASSQDFSRRGNQPQHF
TRBV7-3	TRBJ1-5	NA	NA	TGTGCCAGCACCAAAGACAGACATCAGCCCCAGCATTTT	CASTKDRHQPQHF
TRBV10-3	TRBJ2-3	few	TRBD2	TGTGCCATCAGTGAGAGGTTTCTAGCGGGGATTAGCACAGATACGCAGTATTTT	CAISERFLAGISTDTQYF
TRBV7-2	TRBJ2-5	NA	NA	TGTGCCAGCAGTCAACGATGGGCAGGAGAGACCCAGTACTTC	CASSQRWAGETQYF
TRBV7-2	TRBJ2-5	NA	NA	TGTGCCAGCAGCACCCGGGTGGGCCGGGGGGAGACCCAGTACTTC	CASSTRVGRGETQYF
TRBV28	TRBJ2-7	NA	TRBD2	TGTGCCAGCAGTTTAGGCGGGAGGGCCTTTAACGAGCAGTACTTC	CASSLGGRAFNEQYF
TRBV30	TRBJ1-2	few	NA	TGTGCCTGGAGTGTAGGGAGGTTCTATGGCTACACCTTC	CAWSVGRFYGYTF
TRBV18	TRBJ1-5	NA	NA	TGTGCCAGCTCACCAGACAGACTTAATCAGCCCCAGCATTTT	CASSPDRLNQPQHF
TRBV6-1	TRBJ2-3	few	TRBD1	TGTGCCAGCAGTGTAGGGGGCTACGGTCCAGATACGCAGTATTTT	CASSVGGYGPDTQYF
TRBV15	TRBJ2-3	few	TRBD2	TGTGCCACCAGCGGGTTAAGCGGGAGAGTGACAGATACGCAGTATTTT	CATSGLSGRVTDTQYF
TRBV6-1	TRBJ1-4	NA	NA	TGTGCCAGCAGCCAACCCCGTGAAAAACTGTTTTTT	CASSQPREKLFF
TRBV20-1	TRBJ1-5	NA	NA	TGCAGTGCTAGAGATCGGGGGACCCGAGGGCCCCAGCATTTT	CSARDRGTRGPQHF
TRBV11-2	TRBJ2-1	few	NA	TGTGCCAGCAGCTTAGGTAGCCAGGTCGGGGGACTTTACAATGAGCAGTTCTTC	CASSLGSQVGGLYNEQFF
TRBV6-1	TRBJ1-5	NA	NA	TGTGCCAGCAGCCCCCCGGGGAGGGTTGGTCAGCCCCAGCATTTT	CASSPPGRVGQPQHF
TRBV20-1	TRBJ2-4	few	TRBD1	TGCAGTGCTCCCTTATTTACAGGGGTTCAGTACTTC	CSAPLFTGVQYF
TRBV7-9	TRBJ1-2	few	NA	TGTGCCAGCAGCTTACGCCCAGAGTATGGCTACACCTTC	CASSLRPEYGYTF
TRBV29-1	TRBJ2-7	few	TRBD1	TGCAGCGTCCAGACAGGGTCCTACGAGCAGTACTTC	CSVQTGSYEQYF
TRBV20-1	TRBJ1-5	NA	NA	TGCAGTGCTAGAACCGCCAGCCCGAACTATAGCAATCAGCCCCAGCATTTT	CSARTASPNYSNQPQHF
TRBV5-1	TRBJ2-3	few	TRBD1	TGCGCCAGTAACTCCGGGACAGGAGGGGCCGCAGATACGCAGTATTTT	CASNSGTGGAADTQYF
TRBV12-3/TRBV12-4	TRBJ2-5	NA	TRBD2	TGTGCCAGCAGTTCCGGCGGGGGGCGAGAGACCCAGTACTTC	CASSSGGGRETQYF